This T cell receptor (beta chain) was captured by sequencing in a study of shared clonotypes between healthy human individuals. The CDR3 covers 14 residues. V dropped 1 base and J dropped 3; count of bases not matched to a gene: 3. CDR1 is LNHNV and CDR2 is YYDKDF in the germline V gene (reference sequence). Study-wide points: Naive subsets usually exceeded memory subsets in estimated richness.

As to this clone: The antigen is not known. Other DNA sequences in this sample translate to the same CDR3.

Naivety among CD8 cells was defined by CD45RO negativity and positive CCR7 selection, thereby excluding terminally differentiated effector memory CD45RA+ cells. Every subset's genomic DNA went evenly onto several immunoSEQ plates. Profiled with immunoSEQ multiplex PCR; TCRdb holds only in-frame clones, not every one. The sample yields hundreds of thousands of clones, more than 85% seen once. The gene calls are TRBV15 and TRBJ2-7; 7 bases align to TRBD1. The sample was naive CD8+ T cells sorted from blood. The sequence derives from a man between 25 and 39 years old in good health. The CDR3 loop is CATSRGTGGYEQYF. CDR3 DNA sequence: TGTGCCACCAGCAGAGGGACAGGCGGCTACGAGCAGTACTTC.